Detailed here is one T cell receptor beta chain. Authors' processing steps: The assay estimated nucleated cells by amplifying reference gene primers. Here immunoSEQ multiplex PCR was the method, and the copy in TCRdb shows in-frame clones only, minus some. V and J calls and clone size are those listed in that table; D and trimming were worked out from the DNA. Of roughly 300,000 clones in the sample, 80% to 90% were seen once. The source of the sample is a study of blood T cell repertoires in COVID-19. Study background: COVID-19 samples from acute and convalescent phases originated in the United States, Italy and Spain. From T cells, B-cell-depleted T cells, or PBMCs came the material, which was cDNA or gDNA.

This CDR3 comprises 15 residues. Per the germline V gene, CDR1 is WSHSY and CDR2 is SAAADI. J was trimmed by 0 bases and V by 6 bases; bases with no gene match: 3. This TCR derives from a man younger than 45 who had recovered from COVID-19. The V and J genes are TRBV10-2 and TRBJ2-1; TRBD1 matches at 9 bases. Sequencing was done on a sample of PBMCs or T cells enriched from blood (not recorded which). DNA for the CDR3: TGCGCCAGCAGGACAGGGGGGAGCTCCTACAATGAGCAGTTCTTC. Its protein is CASRTGGSSYNEQFF.